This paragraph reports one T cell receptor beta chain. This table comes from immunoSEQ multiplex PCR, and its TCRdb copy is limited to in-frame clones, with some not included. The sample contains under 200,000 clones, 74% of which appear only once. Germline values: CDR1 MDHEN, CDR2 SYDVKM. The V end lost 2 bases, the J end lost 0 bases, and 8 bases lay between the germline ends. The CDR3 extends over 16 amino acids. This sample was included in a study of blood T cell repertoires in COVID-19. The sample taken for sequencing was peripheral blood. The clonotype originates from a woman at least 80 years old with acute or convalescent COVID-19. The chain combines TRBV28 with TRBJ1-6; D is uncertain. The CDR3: CASSLPRSSYNSPLHF. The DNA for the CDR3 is TGTGCCAGCAGTTTACCGCGGAGCTCCTATAATTCACCCCTCCACTTT.